The present T cell receptor (beta chain) was sequenced within a study of blood T cell repertoires in COVID-19. The wider study: Spain, Italy and the United States supplied samples that represented acute and convalescent COVID-19. Nucleic acid was either cDNA or gDNA, and it came from T cells, B-cell-depleted T cells, or PBMCs.

There are 13 residues in the CDR3. Germline lookup yields CDR1 KGHDR and CDR2 SFDVKD. Trimming removed 5 bases at V and 2 bases at J, with 7 bases between. Sequenced by immunoSEQ multiplex PCR; TCRdb stores in-frame clones only, minus some. The sample consists of fewer than 45,000 clones, almost 90% of them appearing once. Specimen: peripheral blood. This chain joins TRBV24-1 and TRBJ2-3; a weak D match, TRBD2 (5 bases). This clonotype originated in a human donor in a cohort sampled during active COVID-19. CDR3 nucleotides: TGTGCCACCAGTGGAGGGCTCACAGATACGCAGTATTTT. Protein sequence: CATSGGLTDTQYF.